The rows below give T cell receptor beta chains drawn from one sample of a study of blood T cell repertoires in COVID-19. The protocol was immunoSEQ multiplex PCR, while the TCRdb copy is restricted to in-frame clones and leaves out a portion. The sample shows more than 200,000 clones, approximately 90% of them seen only once. Sequencing was performed on peripheral blood. The receptors were sampled from a man aged 35-49 years with acute or convalescent COVID-19. CDR3s include the opening cysteine and the closing phenylalanine or tryptophan. A D gene is named only where the DNA matches it firmly. Size is stated for part of the rows, as once, few or many counts, or as a class when the clone is expanded.

NA NA TRBJ2-1 TRBV6-8 TGTGCCAGCAGTTATCTACTATTTAACAATGAGCAGTTCTTC CASSYLLFNNEQFF
NA NA TRBJ1-4 TRBV4-1 TGCGCCAGCAGCCAGACATCGACAGCAACTAATGAAAAACTGTTTTTT CASSQTSTATNEKLFF
TRBD2 NA TRBJ2-1 TRBV7-3 TGTGCCAGCAGCCCGAGCGGGAGCCTTAACAATGAGCAGTTCTTC CASSPSGSLNNEQFF
NA NA TRBJ1-2 TRBV19 TGTGCCAGTAGTACTAGACAGGTCTCTGGCTACACCTTC CASSTRQVSGYTF
NA NA TRBJ2-7 TRBV6-5 TGTGCCAGCAGAACGGACGACCTCGGGGCCTACGAGCAGTACTTC CASRTDDLGAYEQYF
NA NA TRBJ1-4 TRBV28 TGTGCCAGCACACAACGGGTTAATGAAAAACTGTTTTTT CASTQRVNEKLFF
NA NA TRBJ2-3 TRBV20-1 TGCAGTGCAGAGATCGGGGATACGCAGTATTTT CSAEIGDTQYF
NA NA TRBJ1-2 TRBV9 TGTGCCAGCAGCTCCTTTCGGGGTGACTATGGCTACACCTTC CASSSFRGDYGYTF
TRBD1 NA TRBJ2-5 TRBV18 TGTGCCAGCTCATCTTCGACAGGGGGCGTGAAGACCCAGTACTTC CASSSSTGGVKTQYF
NA NA TRBJ2-1 TRBV11-2 TGTGCCAGCAGCTTAGGGAGGGACCCCTCCTACAATGAGCAGTTCTTC CASSLGRDPSYNEQFF
TRBD1 NA TRBJ2-7 TRBV19 TGTGCCAGTAGTCACCGGGACAGGGGTACCTACGAGCAGTACTTC CASSHRDRGTYEQYF
NA once TRBJ1-5 TRBV12-3/TRBV12-4 TGTGCCAGCAGCCGAACCGACACTCAGCCCCAGCATTTT CASSRTDTQPQHF
NA NA TRBJ1-2 TRBV18 TGTGCCAGCTCGCCAACCTTCGGGGGGGCCGCATCTTATGGCTACACCTTC CASSPTFGGAASYGYTF
NA NA TRBJ1-5 TRBV10-3 TGTGCCATCAGTGGGGGACTCAATCAGCCCCAGCATTTT CAISGGLNQPQHF
TRBD1 NA TRBJ2-3 TRBV5-1 TGCGCCAGCAGCATAGGGACAGGTCTGAAGGGTACAGATACGCAGTATTTT CASSIGTGLKGTDTQYF
NA NA TRBJ2-1 TRBV27 TGTGCCAGCAGTTTGAACACCCACAATGAGCAGTTCTTC CASSLNTHNEQFF
NA few TRBJ2-1 TRBV7-9 TGTGCCAGCAGCTCCGGTATCAATGAGCAGTTCTTC CASSSGINEQFF
NA NA TRBJ2-7 TRBV6-5 TGTGCCAGCAGCGCGGGGCCAGTCTCCTACGAGCAGTACTTC CASSAGPVSYEQYF
NA NA TRBJ1-2 TRBV6-2/TRBV6-3 TGTGCCAGCAGTTACAGAGTCAACTATGGCTACACCTTC CASSYRVNYGYTF
TRBD1 NA TRBJ1-6 TRBV4-1 TGCGCCAGCAGCCAGCATGGACAGGGCCTCAATTCACCCCTCCACTTT CASSQHGQGLNSPLHF
TRBD1 NA TRBJ1-1 TRBV28 TGTGCCAGCAGCACCGGGACAGGAGAAGCTTTCTTT CASSTGTGEAFF
NA NA TRBJ1-1 TRBV6-5 TGTGCCAGCAGTTTTCTCAGGAACACTGAAGCTTTCTTT CASSFLRNTEAFF
NA few TRBJ2-7 TRBV27 TGTGCCACCGCAAGCTCCGAGGCCAGCGTTAACTACGAGCAGTACTTC CATASSEASVNYEQYF
NA NA TRBJ2-2 TRBV7-9 TGTGCCAGCAGCCCCTTGGGGCCTGGCCCCACCGGGGAGCTGTTTTTT CASSPLGPGPTGELFF
NA once TRBJ2-2 TRBV21-1 TGTGCCAGCAGCAAAGTAACTAGCGGGGGGGCCGGCACCGGGGAGCTGTTTTTT CASSKVTSGGAGTGELFF
TRBD2 NA TRBJ2-3 TRBV5-4 TGTGCCAGCAGCCCGGGACTAGCGGGTGCAGATACGCAGTATTTT CASSPGLAGADTQYF
NA NA TRBJ2-5 TRBV3-1/TRBV3-2 TGTGCCAGCAGCCAAGGAGGCGAAGAGACCCAGTACTTC CASSQGGEETQYF
TRBD2 NA TRBJ2-7 TRBV29-1 TGCAGCGTTGAAGAGAGGGGGCGGGAGGGCGAGCAGTACTTC CSVEERGREGEQYF
NA once TRBJ2-1 TRBV5-4 TGTGCCAGCAGCCCGCCCGGGTACAATGAGCAGTTCTTC CASSPPGYNEQFF
NA NA TRBJ1-6 TRBV13 TGTGCCAGCAGCTTTCGCAGGGCAGAGCATTCACCCCTCCACTTT CASSFRRAEHSPLHF
TRBD1 NA TRBJ2-7 TRBV5-1 TGCGCCAGCAGTTGGGGGACAGACTACGAGCAGTACTTC CASSWGTDYEQYF